This entry lists 24 T cell receptor beta chains sequenced from one sample in a study of radiation and T cells in renal cell carcinoma. The sample's time point: blood 2 weeks post-SBRT. Sample treatment: 15 Gy SBRT to primary tumor, nephrectomy 4 weeks later. The table came from immunoSEQ multiplex PCR; TCRdb's copy has only in-frame clones and leaves some out. The table has 70,000 or so clones, 82% seen once. This sample comprised blood, obtained from a patient whose treatment included radiotherapy and nephrectomy. Source of these receptors: a man between 60 and 75 years old with renal cell carcinoma.

The chain recombines TRBV9 with TRBJ2-2; tentative D call: TRBD1 (5 bases). The germline gives CDR1 SGDLS, CDR2 YYNGEE. The V end was cut by 1 base, the J end by 3 bases, with 7 bases between. The CDR3 is 14 amino acids. CDR3 coding DNA: TGTGCCAGCAGCGTACAGGGCTACACCGGGGAGCTGTTTTTT. It is translated as CASSVQGYTGELFF.

The V call is TRBV4-1, the J call TRBJ2-3; possibly TRBD2 for D (5 bases). Per germline, CDR1 MGHRA and CDR2 YSYEKL. Trimming removed 3 bases from V and 0 bases from J, with 16 bases in between. This CDR3 region has 17 residues. CDR3 sequence (DNA): TGCGCCAGCAGCCACCCGTATTCGACGGGAAGCACAGATACGCAGTATTTT. It is translated as CASSHPYSTGSTDTQYF.

The chain employs TRBV28 and TRBJ2-7; D might be TRBD1 or TRBD2, each matching 5 bases. This CDR3 is built from 17 residues. Between the trimmed V and J ends, which lost 4 bases and 2 bases, there was a span of 21 bases. The germline CDR1 and CDR2 sequences are MDHEN and SYDVKM. DNA for the CDR3: TGTGCCAGCAGTTCTGGGGATTTGGGGGTAGGGCCCTACGAGCAGTACTTC. It codes for CASSSGDLGVGPYEQYF.

This clone was seen more than once but under ten times. The gene calls are TRBV15 and TRBJ2-3, with 8 nucleotides matching TRBD2. CDR1 is LNHNV and CDR2 is YYDKDF in the germline V gene (reference sequence). The CDR3 has 15 amino acids. V shed 6 bases, J shed 3 bases, and the junction held 8 bases outside the gene matches. The CDR3 protein is CATRLRREGTDTQYF. The CDR3 DNA reads TGTGCCACCAGACTTAGACGGGAGGGTACAGATACGCAGTATTTT.

Comment on this clone: This sample includes further DNA sequences coding for the same CDR3. The chain is built from TRBV5-1 and TRBJ2-7; 7 bases agree with TRBD2. Germline assignment: CDR1 SGHRS and CDR2 YFSETQ. J was trimmed by 9 bases and V by 4 bases; bases with no gene match: 13. This CDR3 region has 14 residues. The CDR3 region is CASSRDRGGGGQYF. CDR3 coding DNA: TGCGCCAGCAGCAGGGACCGAGGTGGGGGGGGGCAGTACTTC.

V usage is TRBV5-1 and J usage is TRBJ1-1; D unresolved. The V end was cut by 0 bases, the J end by 3 bases, with 15 bases between. CDR3 length: 16 residues. Germline V lookup: CDR1 SGHRS, CDR2 YFSETQ. The CDR3 region has the DNA TGCGCCAGCAGCTTGGGGGAGATATTATTGGACACTGAAGCTTTCTTT. It translates to CASSLGEILLDTEAFF.

This chain connects TRBV2 to TRBJ1-1; no definite D call. The germline CDR1 and CDR2 sequences are SNHLY and FYNNEI. Trimming left V 1 base short and J 3 bases short, with 18 bases between. The CDR3 has 17 residues. The CDR3 DNA reads TGTGCCAGCAGTGAAGTTTCGATCCGGGCGTGGGACACTGAAGCTTTCTTT. It encodes CASSEVSIRAWDTEAFF.

The chain employs TRBV4-1 and TRBJ2-7; tentative D call: TRBD2 (6 bases). The V end lost 1 base, the J end lost 2 bases, and 9 bases lay between the germline ends. The V gene's germline CDR1 is MGHRA and CDR2 YSYEKL. This CDR3 region has 14 residues. CDR3 nucleotide sequence: TGCGCCAGCAGCCAAGCCGGGGGTACCTACGAGCAGTACTTC. Its protein is CASSQAGGTYEQYF.

This clone is termed medium-sized. The V gene is TRBV6-5, the J gene TRBJ1-2; a possible D gene is TRBD1 (6 bases). The V and J ends lost 0 bases and 8 bases respectively, with 16 bases between them. CDR3 length equals 15 residues. Looked up from germline, CDR1 is MNHEY and CDR2 is SVGAGI. CDR3 DNA: TGTGCCAGCAGTTACTCTAGACAGGTTCAGGCCGGCTACACCTTC. It translates to CASSYSRQVQAGYTF.

This chain connects TRBV7-2 to TRBJ2-5; 11 nucleotides align to TRBD2. Germline loops: CDR1 SGHTA, CDR2 FQGNSA. V shed 5 bases, J shed 5 bases, and the junction held 7 bases outside the gene matches. The CDR3 is 15 amino acids. CDR3 sequence: CASSPRTSGRETQYF. The CDR3, as DNA: TGTGCCAGCAGCCCGAGGACTAGCGGGCGGGAGACCCAGTACTTC.

V and J are TRBV7-8 and TRBJ2-2; no reliable D call. CDR3 length: 14 residues. V was cut by 4 bases and J by 4 bases, with 10 bases left in between. Germline CDR1 reads SGHVS; CDR2 reads FQNEAQ. In DNA, the CDR3 is TGTGCCAGCAGCTCTCACCCATTCACCGGGGAGCTGTTTTTT. Its protein is CASSSHPFTGELFF.

V usage is TRBV5-4 and J usage is TRBJ2-7; 12 bases fit TRBD2. Losses at the gene ends were 9 bases for V and 5 bases for J; bases not matched to a gene: 21. Germline CDR1 and CDR2: SGHNT and YYREEE (reference sequence). This CDR3 has 18 amino acids. CDR3 amino acids: CAIPLAPTGTSGPHEQYF. CDR3 DNA sequence: TGTGCCATCCCACTAGCTCCCACCGGGACTAGCGGGCCCCACGAGCAGTACTTC. Using reference TRBV5-4 and TRBJ2-7 for the parts outside the CDR3, the full variable domain is ETGVTQSPTHLIKTRGQQVTLRCSSQSGHNTVSWYQQALGQGPQFIFQYYREEENGRGNFPPRFSGLQFPNYSSELNVNALELDDSALYLCAIPLAPTGTSGPHEQYFGPGTRLTVT.

This rearrangement joins TRBV6-6 to TRBJ2-1; the match to TRBD1 covers 9 bases. Germline CDR1 reads MNHNY; CDR2 reads SVGAGI (reference sequence). The J segment lost 10 bases and the V segment lost 6 bases, leaving 13 bases of the junction unmatched. The CDR3 is made up of 15 amino acids. CDR3 nucleotide sequence: TGTGCCAGCAGGGGGGACAGGGTCGGTCGGGGGGAGCAGTTCTTC. Encoded protein: CASRGDRVGRGEQFF.

The genes are TRBV7-3 and TRBJ2-1; no clear D. Looked up from germline, CDR1 is SGHTA and CDR2 is FQGTGA. CDR3 length: 20 residues. V lost 0 bases and J lost 5, with 26 bases in between. The CDR3 here is CASSLTLMSVGSLSHNEQFF. CDR3 DNA: TGTGCCAGCAGCTTAACGTTAATGAGCGTCGGAAGTCTCAGTCACAATGAGCAGTTCTTC.

As for this clone: With a much larger clone just one base away, this may be a read error. V is TRBV5-4 and J is TRBJ2-7; the match to TRBD1 covers 9 bases. V lost 0 bases to trimming and J lost 3 bases; unmatched junction nucleotides: 1. The CDR3 is made up of 14 amino acids. From germline, CDR1 is SGHNT and CDR2 YYREEE (reference sequence). CDR3 residues: CASSLGQGDYEQYF. The CDR3 region has the DNA TGTGCCAGCAGCTTGGGACAGGGGGACTACGAGCAGTACTTC.

This sequence joins TRBV29-1 and TRBJ2-5; a possible D gene is TRBD1 (5 bases). Per germline, CDR1 SQVTM and CDR2 ANQGSEA. The CDR3 extends over 12 amino acids. V was cut by 5 bases and J by 4 bases, with 11 bases left in between. The CDR3 nucleotides are TGCAGCGTTTCTAAGGGGTCAGAGACCCAGTACTTC. Translated, it gives CSVSKGSETQYF.

This clone was counted only a few times. This chain links TRBV13 with TRBJ2-3; 9 bases are a match to TRBD2. There are 18 residues in the CDR3. The germline gives CDR1 PRHDT, CDR2 FYEKMQ (reference sequence). V trimming: 0 bases; J trimming: 3 bases; junction bases outside the gene matches: 10. The CDR3 sequence is CASSLGSSGTLRTDTQYF. CDR3 bases: TGTGCCAGCAGCTTAGGTTCTAGCGGGACCCTCCGAACAGATACGCAGTATTTT.

The rearrangement links TRBV25-1 to TRBJ2-7; D gene ambiguous. The CDR3 spans 14 residues. CDR1 and CDR2 (germline): MGHDK, SYGVNS. Trimming took 6 bases from V and 5 from J, leaving 17 bases between them. CDR3 region: CASSVNDPTHEQYF. The CDR3 bases are TGTGCCAGCAGCGTAAACGATCCGACCCACGAGCAGTACTTC.

The V and J genes are TRBV11-2 and TRBJ2-7; 7 nucleotides line up with TRBD1. The V and J ends lost 5 bases and 0 bases, in that order; junction bases with no gene match: 7. The CDR3 sequence is 15 residues long. Germline lookup yields CDR1 SGHAT and CDR2 FQNNGV. For the CDR3, the DNA is TGTGCCAGCAGCCTCCGGGACAGAGGCTCCTACGAGCAGTACTTC. Protein product: CASSLRDRGSYEQYF.

The rearrangement joins TRBV19 to TRBJ1-5; D is unclear. V gave up 3 bases and J gave up 0 bases, with 9 bases separating them. This CDR3 has 15 residues. From germline, CDR1 is LNHDA and CDR2 SQIVND (reference sequence). Here the CDR3 DNA reads TGTGCCAGTAGTATCCCAGGTTCTAGCAATCAGCCCCAGCATTTT. It yields the protein CASSIPGSSNQPQHF.

The chain couples TRBV10-3 to TRBJ2-2; D uncertain. V lost 0 bases to trimming and J lost 3 bases, with 8 bases between them. This CDR3 spans 15 amino acids. Germline V lookup: CDR1 ENHRY, CDR2 SYGVKD. The CDR3: CAISESRLDTGELFF. Written as DNA, the CDR3 is TGTGCCATCAGTGAGTCGAGGCTAGACACCGGGGAGCTGTTTTTT.

The chain couples TRBV19 to TRBJ2-3; D call uncertain. The ends were cut back, 5 bases at V and 6 bases at J, with 12 bases in the middle. CDR3 length: 13 amino acids. CDR1 and CDR2 (germline): LNHDA, SQIVND (reference sequence). CDR3 nucleotides: TGTGCCAGTAGTCCCTTACGGTGGGATACGCAGTATTTT. Translated: CASSPLRWDTQYF.

The chain carries TRBV7-9 and TRBJ2-3, with D hard to call. V lost 1 base and J 6 bases, leaving 14 bases between the germline ends. The CDR3 length is 15 residues. Germline V lookup: CDR1 SEHNR, CDR2 FQNEAQ (reference sequence). CDR3 DNA sequence: TGTGCCAGCAGCTTAGGCGAGTTATTGGCCGATACGCAGTATTTT. Translation gives CASSLGELLADTQYF.

As concerns this clone: Other DNA sequences from this sample encode an identical CDR3 as well. The CDR3 bases are TGTGCCACCAGCAGATCGACCGGGGTGGGTGAAAAACTGTTTTTT. Translation: CATSRSTGVGEKLFF. The chain combines TRBV15 with TRBJ1-4; no clear D gene. Germline lookup yields CDR1 LNHNV and CDR2 YYDKDF (reference sequence). The CDR3 has 15 residues. Trimming took 2 bases from V and 7 from J, leaving 14 bases between them.